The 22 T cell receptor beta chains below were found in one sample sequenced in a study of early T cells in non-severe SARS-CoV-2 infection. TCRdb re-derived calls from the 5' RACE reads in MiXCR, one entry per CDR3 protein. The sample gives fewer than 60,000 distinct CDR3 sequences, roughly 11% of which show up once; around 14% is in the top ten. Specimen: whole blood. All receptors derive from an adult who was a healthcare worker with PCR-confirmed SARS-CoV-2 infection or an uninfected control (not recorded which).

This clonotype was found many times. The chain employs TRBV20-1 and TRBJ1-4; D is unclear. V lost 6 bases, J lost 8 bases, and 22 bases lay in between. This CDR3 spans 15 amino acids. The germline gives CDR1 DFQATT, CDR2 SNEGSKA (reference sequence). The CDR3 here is CSASGPSGEGEKLFF. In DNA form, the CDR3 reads TGCAGTGCATCGGGCCCATCCGGTGAAGGGGAAAAACTGTTTTTT.

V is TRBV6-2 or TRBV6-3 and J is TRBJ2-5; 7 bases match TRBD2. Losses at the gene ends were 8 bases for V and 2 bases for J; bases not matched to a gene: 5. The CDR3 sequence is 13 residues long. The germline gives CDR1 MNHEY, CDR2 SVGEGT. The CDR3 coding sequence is TGTGCCAGCCTCCGGGGGGTACAAGAGACCCAGTACTTC. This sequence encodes CASLRGVQETQYF.

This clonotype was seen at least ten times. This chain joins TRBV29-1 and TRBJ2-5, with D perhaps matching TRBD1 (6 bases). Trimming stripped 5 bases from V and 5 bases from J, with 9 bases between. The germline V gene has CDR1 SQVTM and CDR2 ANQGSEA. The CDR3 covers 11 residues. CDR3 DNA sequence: TGCAGCGTTTCCCAGGGGGAGACCCAGTACTTC. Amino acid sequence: CSVSQGETQYF.

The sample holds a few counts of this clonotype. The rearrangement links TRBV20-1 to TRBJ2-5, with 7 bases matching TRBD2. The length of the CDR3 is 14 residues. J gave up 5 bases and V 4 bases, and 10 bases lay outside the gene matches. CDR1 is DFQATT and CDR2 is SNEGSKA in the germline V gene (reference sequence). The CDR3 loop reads CSATKLAWGETQYF. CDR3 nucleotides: TGCAGTGCTACCAAACTAGCGTGGGGGGAGACCCAGTACTTC.

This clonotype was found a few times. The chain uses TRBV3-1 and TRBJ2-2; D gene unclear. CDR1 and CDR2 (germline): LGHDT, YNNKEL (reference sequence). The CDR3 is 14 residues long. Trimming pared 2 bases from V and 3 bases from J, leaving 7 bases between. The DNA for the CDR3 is TGTGCCAGCAGCCAACGTTCGGACACCGGGGAGCTGTTTTTT. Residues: CASSQRSDTGELFF.

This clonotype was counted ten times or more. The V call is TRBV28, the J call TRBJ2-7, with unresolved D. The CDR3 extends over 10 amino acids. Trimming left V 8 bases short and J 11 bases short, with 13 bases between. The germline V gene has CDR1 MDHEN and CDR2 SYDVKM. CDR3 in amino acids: CASCRFGKYF. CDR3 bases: TGTGCCAGCTGCCGGTTTGGGAAGTACTTC.

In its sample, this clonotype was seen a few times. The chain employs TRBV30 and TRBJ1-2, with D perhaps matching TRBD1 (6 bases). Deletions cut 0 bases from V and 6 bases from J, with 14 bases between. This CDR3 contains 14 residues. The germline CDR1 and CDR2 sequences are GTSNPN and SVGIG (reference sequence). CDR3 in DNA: TGTGCCTGGAGTGTACCAGGGGATTGGAATGGCTACACCTTC. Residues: CAWSVPGDWNGYTF.

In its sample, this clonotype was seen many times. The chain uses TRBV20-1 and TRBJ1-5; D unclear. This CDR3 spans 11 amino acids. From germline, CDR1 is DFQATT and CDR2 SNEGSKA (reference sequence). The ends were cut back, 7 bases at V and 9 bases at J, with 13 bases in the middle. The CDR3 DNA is TGCAGTGAAGGTCGGGGTAGGCCCCAGCATTTT. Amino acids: CSEGRGRPQHF.

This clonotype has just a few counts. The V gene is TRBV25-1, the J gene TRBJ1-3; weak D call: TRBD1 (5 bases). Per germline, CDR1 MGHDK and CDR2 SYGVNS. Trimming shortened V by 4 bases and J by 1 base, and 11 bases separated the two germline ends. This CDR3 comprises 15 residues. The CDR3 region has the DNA TGTGCCAGCAGTGTGACAGCTTTTTCTGGAAACACCATATATTTT. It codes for CASSVTAFSGNTIYF.

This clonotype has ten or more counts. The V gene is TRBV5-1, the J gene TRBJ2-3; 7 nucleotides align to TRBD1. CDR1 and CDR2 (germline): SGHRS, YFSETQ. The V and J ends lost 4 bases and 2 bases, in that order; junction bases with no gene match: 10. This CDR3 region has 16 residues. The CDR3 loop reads CASSIGQARNTDTQYF. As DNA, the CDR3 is TGCGCCAGCAGCATAGGACAGGCTAGAAACACAGATACGCAGTATTTT.

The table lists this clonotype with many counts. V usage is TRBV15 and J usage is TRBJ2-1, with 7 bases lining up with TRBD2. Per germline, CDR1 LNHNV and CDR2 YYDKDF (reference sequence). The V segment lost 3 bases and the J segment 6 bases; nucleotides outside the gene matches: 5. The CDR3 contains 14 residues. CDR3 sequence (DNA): TGTGCCACCAGCAGGGGAGGGACGGTCAATGAGCAGTTCTTC. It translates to CATSRGGTVNEQFF.

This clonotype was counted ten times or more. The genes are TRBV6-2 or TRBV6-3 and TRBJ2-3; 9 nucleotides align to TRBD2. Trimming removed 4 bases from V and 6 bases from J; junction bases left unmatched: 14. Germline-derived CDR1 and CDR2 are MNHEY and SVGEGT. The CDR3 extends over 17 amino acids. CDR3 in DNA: TGTGCCAGCAGTTCAGCTAGCCCGCGGGAGGGCTGGGATACGCAGTATTTT. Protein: CASSSASPREGWDTQYF.

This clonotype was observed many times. CDR3 nucleotides: TGCGCCAGCAGCCCTTCTATTGGACAGAGCACCGGGGAGCTGTTTTTT. It yields the protein CASSPSIGQSTGELFF. The chain couples TRBV5-1 to TRBJ2-2; TRBD1 is a possible D gene (6 bases). The ends were cut back, 4 bases at V and 4 bases at J, with 17 bases in the middle. CDR1 and CDR2 from the germline V gene are SGHRS and YFSETQ. The CDR3 sequence is 16 residues long.

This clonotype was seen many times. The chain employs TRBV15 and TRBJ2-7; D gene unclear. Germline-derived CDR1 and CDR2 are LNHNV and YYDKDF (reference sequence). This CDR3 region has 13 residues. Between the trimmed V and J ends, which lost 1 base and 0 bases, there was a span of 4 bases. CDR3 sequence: CATSRGISYEQYF. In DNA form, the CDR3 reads TGTGCCACCAGCAGAGGGATCTCCTACGAGCAGTACTTC.

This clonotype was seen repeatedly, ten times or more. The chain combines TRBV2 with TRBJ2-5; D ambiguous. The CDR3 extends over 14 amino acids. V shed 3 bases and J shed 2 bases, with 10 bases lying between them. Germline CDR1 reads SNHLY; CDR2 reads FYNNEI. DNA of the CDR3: TGTGCCAGCAGTGACTGGGCTGCACAAGAGACCCAGTACTTC. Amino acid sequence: CASSDWAAQETQYF.

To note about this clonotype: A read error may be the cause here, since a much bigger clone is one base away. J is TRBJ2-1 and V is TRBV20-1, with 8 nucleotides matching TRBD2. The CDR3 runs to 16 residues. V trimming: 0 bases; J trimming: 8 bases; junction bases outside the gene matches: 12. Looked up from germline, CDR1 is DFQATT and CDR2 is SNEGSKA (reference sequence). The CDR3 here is CSARDLLGLGLDEQFF. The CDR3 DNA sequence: TGCAGTGCTAGAGATTTATTGGGACTAGGACTCGATGAGCAGTTCTTC.

CDR3 coding DNA: TGCAGTGCTAGAGTCGGGGGCCGAGACGGCTACACCTTC. Residues: CSARVGGRDGYTF. The rearrangement uses TRBV20-1 and TRBJ1-2, with D possibly TRBD1 on 6 matching bases. V was pared by 1 base and J by 8 bases, with 14 bases between. There are 13 residues in the CDR3. From germline, CDR1 is DFQATT and CDR2 SNEGSKA (reference sequence).

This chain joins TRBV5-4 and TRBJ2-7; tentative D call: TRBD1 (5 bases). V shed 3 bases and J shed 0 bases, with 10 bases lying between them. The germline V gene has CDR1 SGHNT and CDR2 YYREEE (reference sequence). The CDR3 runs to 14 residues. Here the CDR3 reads CASSSQVPSYEQYF. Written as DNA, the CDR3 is TGTGCCAGCAGCTCACAGGTGCCCTCCTACGAGCAGTACTTC.

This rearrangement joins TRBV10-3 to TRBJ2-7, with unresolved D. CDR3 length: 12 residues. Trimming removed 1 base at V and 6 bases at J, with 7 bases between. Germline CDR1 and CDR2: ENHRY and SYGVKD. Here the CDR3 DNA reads TGTGCCATCAGTGAGTTAAGGGCCGAGCAGTACTTC. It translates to CAISELRAEQYF.

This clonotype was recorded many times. Here the CDR3 reads CASSPWSYNEQFF. The CDR3 nucleotides are TGTGCCAGCAGCCCCTGGTCCTACAATGAGCAGTTCTTC. The chain employs TRBV11-1 and TRBJ2-1; D is undetermined. The CDR3 is 13 residues long. CDR1 is SGHAT, CDR2 FQDESV, per germline (reference sequence). The V and J ends lost 5 bases and 1 base respectively, with 6 bases between them.

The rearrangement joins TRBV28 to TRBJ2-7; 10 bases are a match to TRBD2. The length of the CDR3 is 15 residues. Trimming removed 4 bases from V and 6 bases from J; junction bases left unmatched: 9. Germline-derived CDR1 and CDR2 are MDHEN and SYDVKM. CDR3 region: CASSSAGLAGGEQYF. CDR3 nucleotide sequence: TGTGCCAGCAGTTCGGCGGGGTTAGCGGGAGGCGAGCAGTACTTC.

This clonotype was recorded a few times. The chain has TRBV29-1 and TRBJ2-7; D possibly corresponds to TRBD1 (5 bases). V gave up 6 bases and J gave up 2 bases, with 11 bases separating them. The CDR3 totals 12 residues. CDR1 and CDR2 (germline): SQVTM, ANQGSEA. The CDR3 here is CSVQAGTYEQYF. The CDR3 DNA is TGCAGCGTGCAGGCAGGGACCTACGAGCAGTACTTC.